The T cell receptor beta chain described here comes from a study of blood T cell repertoires in COVID-19. Across the whole study: COVID-19 samples from acute and convalescent phases originated in the United States, Italy and Spain. PBMCs, B-cell-depleted T cells, or T cells provided the cDNA or gDNA that made up the material.

Germline CDR1 is SGHTA and CDR2 is FQGTGA. Trimming at V came to 4 bases and at J to 5 bases, leaving 4 bases not matched to a gene. There are 13 residues in the CDR3. The table came from immunoSEQ multiplex PCR; TCRdb's copy has only in-frame clones and leaves some out. The repertoire has under 200,000 clones, approximately 85% of them found once; the top ten carry around 9.8%. This TCR was sampled from a woman over 75 with acute or convalescent COVID-19. Sequenced sample: peripheral blood. This rearrangement joins TRBV7-3 to TRBJ1-2, with 7 bases fitting TRBD1. The CDR3 here is CASSSGGRYGYTF. The CDR3 DNA follows: TGTGCCAGCAGCTCAGGGGGGCGGTATGGCTACACCTTC.